These 21 T cell receptor beta chains were sequenced from one sample in a study of immune heterogeneity within non-small cell lung tumors. The starting template was genomic DNA from bulk tumor, around 660 ng per sample. Multiple widely separated biopsies were taken from each primary tumor at surgery. Their non-small cell lung cancer was newly diagnosed and untreated, and the patients underwent curative surgery. Amplification of the TCR beta CDR3 was achieved through multiplex PCR with 32 V and 13 J primers. TCRdb fed the multiplex PCR reads into MiXCR, producing one record per CDR3 protein. Of around 9,600 distinct CDR3 sequences in the sample, 31% are singletons; the top ten hold approximately 10%. Sequencing was performed on lung tumor tissue. Receptor source: a man aged 55 to 70 with non-small cell lung cancer.

This sequence joins TRBV6-4 and TRBJ2-1, with TRBD2 matching 9 bases. There are 17 residues in the CDR3. CDR1 is MRHNA and CDR2 is SNTAGT in the germline V gene. J was trimmed by 5 bases and V by 6 bases; bases with no gene match: 14. The CDR3 region has the DNA TGTGCCAGCAGCCTTAGGCCTGCGGGAGGGATACACAATGAGCAGTTCTTC. It specifies CASSLRPAGGIHNEQFF.

This clonotype was counted at least ten times. This sequence joins TRBV5-8 and TRBJ2-1; 13 bases are a match to TRBD2. The CDR3 is 18 amino acids. J was trimmed by 4 bases and V by 0 bases; bases with no gene match: 7. Germline values: CDR1 SGHTS, CDR2 YDEGEE. This CDR3 is CASSLGAATSGRYNEQFF. The CDR3 DNA is TGTGCCAGCAGCTTGGGGGCCGCGACTAGCGGGAGGTACAATGAGCAGTTCTTC.

The gene calls are TRBV19 and TRBJ1-5; 7 positions match TRBD1. Trimming cost V 6 bases and J 11 bases; bases outside gene matches: 16. Per germline, CDR1 LNHDA and CDR2 SQIVND (reference sequence). This CDR3 comprises 15 residues. In DNA form, the CDR3 reads TGTGCCAGTAGAACTTTGACAGGGCAAATGGGAGCCCAGCATTTT. Protein: CASRTLTGQMGAQHF.

Comments on this clonotype: This may be a read error: a much more frequent sequence differs by one nucleotide. The gene calls are TRBV7-3 and TRBJ1-5, with D unclear. Germline V gene sequence: CDR1 SGHTA, CDR2 FQGTGA. The CDR3 contains 13 residues. CDR3 in amino acids: CACSTGRNQPQHF. The CDR3 DNA sequence: TGTGCCTGCAGCACCGGGAGGAATCAGCCCCAGCATTTT.

The table lists this clonotype with many counts. In DNA, the CDR3 is TGTGCCAGTAGTATACTAGCGCCCGTTAGCACCGGGGAGCTGTTTTTT. Its protein is CASSILAPVSTGELFF. V is TRBV19 and J is TRBJ2-2, with D perhaps TRBD2 (6 bases). From germline, CDR1 is LNHDA and CDR2 SQIVND (reference sequence). With 2 bases removed from V and 4 bases from J, the gap between germline ends came to 14 bases. The CDR3 covers 16 residues.

This clonotype was picked up a small number of times. J is TRBJ2-7 and V is TRBV11-2; D is uncertain. This CDR3 has 14 residues. Germline V gene data show CDR1 as SGHAT and CDR2 as FQNNGV. Trimming pared 9 bases from V and 6 bases from J, leaving 21 bases between. CDR3 sequence (DNA): TGTGCCAGTAGCCCGAACGCGTACGGACGCGAGCAGTACTTC. This codes for CASSPNAYGREQYF. Filled out from reference TRBV11-2 and TRBJ2-7, the complete variable domain reads EAGVAQSPRYKIIEKRQSVAFWCNPISGHATLYWYQQILGQGPKLLIQFQNNGVVDDSQLPKDRFSAERLKGVDSTLKIQPAKLEDSAVYLCASSPNAYGREQYFGPGTRLTVT.

This clonotype was found many times. The chain recombines TRBV9 with TRBJ2-4; TRBD1 aligns across 7 bases. The CDR3 sequence is 16 residues long. With 3 bases clipped from V and 1 base from J, the junction kept 7 bases outside the gene matches. From germline, CDR1 is SGDLS and CDR2 YYNGEE. The CDR3 DNA follows: TGTGCCAGCAGCGAAGACGACAGGGCTGCCAAAAACATTCAGTACTTC. Amino acid sequence: CASSEDDRAAKNIQYF.

In its sample, this clonotype was seen a few times. The chain recombines TRBV9 with TRBJ1-3, with D perhaps matching TRBD1 (6 bases). The CDR3 sequence is 15 residues long. V lost 3 bases to trimming and J lost 2 bases, with 12 bases between them. Germline V gives CDR1 SGDLS, CDR2 YYNGEE. The CDR3 region is CASSEGGGPGNTIYF. CDR3 coding DNA: TGTGCCAGCAGCGAGGGGGGGGGACCTGGAAACACCATATATTTT.

The sample holds a few counts of this clonotype. The J gene is TRBJ2-6, the V gene TRBV29-1; 9 positions agree with TRBD1. The CDR3 is 17 residues long. Germline CDR1 and CDR2: SQVTM and ANQGSEA. After removal of 3 bases from V and 4 bases from J, the junction contained 10 bases not matched to a gene. CDR3 nucleotide sequence: TGCAGCGTTGACAGCCGACAGGGGGAAACGGGGGCCAACGTCCTGACTTTC. The encoded protein is CSVDSRQGETGANVLTF.

The rearrangement uses TRBV6-1 and TRBJ2-5; 10 bases align to TRBD2. Germline lookup yields CDR1 MNHNS and CDR2 SASEGT. CDR3 length equals 16 residues. V was pared by 3 bases and J by 2 bases, with 6 bases of the junction left unmatched. In DNA, the CDR3 is TGTGCCAGCAGTGATCTAGCGGGAGCGTTTCAAGAGACCCAGTACTTC. Amino acid sequence: CASSDLAGAFQETQYF.

The sample holds many counts of this clonotype. V and J are TRBV5-1 and TRBJ2-1; TRBD1 is a possible D gene (5 bases). Germline V CDR1 and CDR2: SGHRS, YFSETQ. The CDR3 is 14 amino acids. V dropped 4 bases and J dropped 9 bases, with 17 bases sitting between them. The CDR3 DNA reads as TGCGCCAGCAGCGGGGAAGGGGTCACGGGTGAGCAGTTCTTC. The encoded protein is CASSGEGVTGEQFF.

This clonotype was seen repeatedly, ten times or more. V is TRBV2 and J is TRBJ1-4; tentatively, D is TRBD1 (5 bases). V was cut by 6 bases and J by 7 bases, with 9 bases left in between. Germline loops: CDR1 SNHLY, CDR2 FYNNEI. The CDR3 is made up of 12 amino acids. CDR3 nucleotides: TGTGCCAGCAGCGGGACGGGTGAAAAACTGTTTTTT. This sequence encodes CASSGTGEKLFF.

J is TRBJ2-6 and V is TRBV6-1; D is possibly TRBD1 (5 bases). This CDR3 contains 15 residues. Germline V gives CDR1 MNHNS, CDR2 SASEGT. V shed 6 bases and J shed 0 bases, with 9 bases lying between them. The CDR3 loop is CASSVTGSGANVLTF. DNA for the CDR3: TGTGCCAGCAGCGTTACAGGCTCTGGGGCCAACGTCCTGACTTTC.

Ten or more counts support this clonotype. The V call is TRBV12-3 or TRBV12-4, the J call TRBJ2-7; D possibly corresponds to TRBD2 (5 bases). Trimming stripped 4 bases from V and 3 bases from J, with 10 bases between. The CDR3 consists of 13 residues. CDR3 coding DNA: TGTGCCAGCAGTTCCGGGGAAGACTACGAGCAGTACTTC. The encoded protein is CASSSGEDYEQYF.

In this sample, this clonotype turned up many times. The rearrangement joins TRBV28 to TRBJ1-1, with 12 bases lining up with TRBD1. From germline, CDR1 is MDHEN and CDR2 SYDVKM. The trim removed 6 bases at V and 6 bases at J, leaving 5 bases unmatched. This CDR3 comprises 14 residues. DNA of the CDR3: TGTGCCAGCAGAACCGGGACAGGGGGCTCTGAAGCTTTCTTT. Translated, it gives CASRTGTGGSEAFF.

This clonotype was detected many times. The gene calls are TRBV20-1 and TRBJ1-5, with TRBD1 matching over 7 bases. Germline CDR1 and CDR2: DFQATT and SNEGSKA (reference sequence). Trimming removed 4 bases from V and 6 bases from J; junction bases left unmatched: 9. The CDR3 has 14 amino acids. The CDR3 DNA is TGCAGTGCTAAGGGGGGAGGGGGCGGTCAGCCCCAGCATTTT. Protein: CSAKGGGGGQPQHF.

This chain joins TRBV11-2 and TRBJ1-5; 8 bases align to TRBD1. The CDR3 consists of 14 residues. Germline CDR1 is SGHAT and CDR2 is FQNNGV. Losses at the gene ends were 5 bases for V and 7 bases for J; bases not matched to a gene: 7. The DNA of the CDR3 is TGTGCCAGCAGCCAAGGGACAGGAAAGCAGCCCCAGCATTTT. This gives the protein CASSQGTGKQPQHF.

In this sample, this clonotype turned up many times. The V call is TRBV7-3, the J call TRBJ2-2; the D is unclear. CDR1 and CDR2 (germline): SGHTA, FQGTGA. This CDR3 is 14 amino acids long. Deletions cut 1 base from V and 3 bases from J, with 6 bases between. The CDR3 loop reads CASSLSFYTGELFF. The CDR3 region has the DNA TGTGCCAGCAGCTTAAGCTTTTACACCGGGGAGCTGTTTTTT.

This clonotype was counted many times. The genes are TRBV7-2 and TRBJ2-2; the D is unclear. The CDR3 is 13 amino acids. CDR1 SGHTA and CDR2 FQGNSA come from the germline V gene. V was pared by 5 bases and J by 3 bases, with 7 bases between. CDR3 in amino acids: CASSRDYTGELFF. CDR3 sequence (DNA): TGTGCCAGCAGCCGAGACTACACCGGGGAGCTGTTTTTT.

This clonotype is deemed medium-sized. DNA for the CDR3: TGTGCCAGACCGGGTCCAGGGCAGGGTCAGCCCCAGCATTTT. Amino acids: CARPGPGQGQPQHF. The chain employs TRBV19 and TRBJ1-5, with D possibly being TRBD1 (5 bases). The CDR3 loop spans 14 amino acids. CDR1 LNHDA and CDR2 SQIVND come from the germline V gene (reference sequence). Deletions cut 9 bases from V and 6 bases from J, with 18 bases between.

This clonotype was found many times. The rearrangement joins TRBV20-1 to TRBJ2-7, with D tentatively TRBD2 (6 bases). Trimming stripped 5 bases from V and 1 base from J, with 21 bases between. CDR1 is DFQATT, CDR2 SNEGSKA, per germline (reference sequence). The CDR3 covers 16 residues. In DNA, the CDR3 is TGCAGTGCTCCACGCCCCACCCCGGGGGAGTCCTACGAGCAGTACTTC. Encoded protein: CSAPRPTPGESYEQYF.